This TCR beta chain was recovered during a study of CD8 T cells in Susac syndrome (dated 2019 in TCRdb). Context from the whole study: Repertoire sequencing was used to test whether CD8+ T cell activation and differentiation in Susac syndrome was antigen driven. The clonality of the CD8+ T cell repertoire was compared across approximately eleven healthy donors, about 14 Susac syndrome patients and roughly 16 multiple sclerosis patients. The research as a whole found: The number of individuals in the TCR sequencing and HLA analysis was acknowledged as relatively small.

RNA was extracted using the RNeasy kit, and roughly 0.5 to 1 microgram was reverse transcribed with random hexamers. TCR beta CDR3 regions were amplified with the immunoSEQ multiplex PCR assay covering 54 Vbeta and 13 Jbeta segments. Bias from PCR amplification was corrected by using a synthetic template baseline for primer optimization and for computational correction. The authors' pipeline ran thus. Reads were assigned to V, D and J genes according to IMGT and analyzed in immunoSEQ Analyzer, with only productive sequences retained. To calculate clonality, Shannon entropy was normalized by log2 of the number of productive unique sequences and then subtracted from one. For each patient and control, public and private clones were evaluated within the 100 most prevalent clones. A clone was defined as Susac-specific if it was absent from the healthy and MS cohorts, from about 1,100 published viral clones and from other ImmuneACCESS disease sequences. TCRdb trimmed public reads at Q25 via fastp, called clones via MiXCR and kept in-frame beta chains. Identical CDR3 protein sequences are pooled into one entry, listed with their most common genes and DNA. The V and J calls come from TCRdb's annotation, not from the publication. The sample profile shows about 150,000 distinct CDR3 sequences; around 95% of them were found once. The ten largest make up around 0.21% of the sample.

Peripheral blood CD8+ and CD4+ T cells from healthy donors, Susac syndrome patients and multiple sclerosis patients were profiled using high-throughput TCR beta sequencing. The multiple sclerosis controls were treatment-naive patients who had stable or active relapsing-remitting disease and met the revised McDonald criteria. Bulk CD8+ and CD4+ T cells were purified by magnetic negative isolation, whereas CD8+ TEMRA cells were enriched by FACS. Blood was collected in EDTA tubes and processed within 24 hours, with PBMCs isolated through density gradient centrifugation. PBMCs intended for TCR sequencing were cryopreserved in liquid nitrogen and thawed later in a water bath at 37 degrees C. The sorted or isolated CD4+, CD8+ and CD8+ TEMRA cells reached a purity of at least 90%. Regarding this clonotype: Its antigen is still unknown. Per-base qualities were not stored, and no clone one base away is much larger.

The trim is 3 bases for V and 6 bases for J, with a gap of 9 bases between the germline ends. Sequences SEHNR (CDR1) and FQNEAQ (CDR2) are obtained from the germline V gene (reference sequence). The CDR3, cysteine through phenylalanine, is 13 amino acids long. Just CDR3 DNA is preserved here, 39 bases in frame from base 1. The sequence was collected from a human donor with multiple sclerosis. The chain links TRBV7-9 with TRBJ2-4; TRBD1 could be the D gene, as 5 bases match. The specimen was CD8+ T cells from PBMCs. CDR3 protein: CASSLTELNIQYF. The DNA reads TGTGCCAGCAGCTTGACAGAACTAAACATTCAGTACTTC.